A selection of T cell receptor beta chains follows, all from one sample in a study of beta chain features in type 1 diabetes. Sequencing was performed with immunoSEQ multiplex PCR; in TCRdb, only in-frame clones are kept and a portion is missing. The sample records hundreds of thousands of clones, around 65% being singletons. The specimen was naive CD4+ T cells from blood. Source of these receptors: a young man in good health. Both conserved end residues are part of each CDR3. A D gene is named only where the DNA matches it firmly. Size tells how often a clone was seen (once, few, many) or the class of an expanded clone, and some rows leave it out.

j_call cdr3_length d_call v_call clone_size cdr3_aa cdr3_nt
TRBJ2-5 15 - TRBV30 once CAWSGGLTGAETQYF TGTGCCTGGAGCGGGGGACTCACAGGGGCCGAGACCCAGTACTTC
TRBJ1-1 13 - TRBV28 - CASSLYGFSEAFF TGTGCCAGCAGTTTATACGGTTTCTCTGAAGCTTTCTTT
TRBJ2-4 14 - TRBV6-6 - CASSYSAGINIQYF TGTGCCAGCAGTTATTCTGCAGGAATAAACATTCAGTACTTC
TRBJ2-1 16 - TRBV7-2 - CASSLKGMVSYNEQFF TGTGCCAGCAGCTTAAAAGGGATGGTCTCCTACAATGAGCAGTTCTTC
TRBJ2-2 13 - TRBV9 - CASSVGFSGELFF TGTGCCAGCAGCGTAGGTTTTTCCGGGGAGCTGTTTTTT
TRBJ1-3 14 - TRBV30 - CAWTPGFSGDTMYF TGTGCCTGGACACCGGGATTCTCTGGAGACACCATGTATTTT
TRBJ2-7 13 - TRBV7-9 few CASLTGDTYEQYF TGTGCCAGCCTGACAGGCGATACCTACGAGCAGTACTTC
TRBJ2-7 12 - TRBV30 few CAWGDIYYEQYF TGTGCCTGGGGGGACATTTACTACGAGCAGTACTTC
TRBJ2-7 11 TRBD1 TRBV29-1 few CSVGTGYEQYF TGCAGCGTTGGGACAGGCTACGAGCAGTACTTC
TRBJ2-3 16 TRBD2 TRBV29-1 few CSVEGLAGARTDTQYF TGCAGCGTTGAGGGACTAGCGGGGGCGCGAACAGATACGCAGTATTTT
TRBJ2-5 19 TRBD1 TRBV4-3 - CASSQDWMTGQGGQETQYF TGCGCCAGCAGCCAAGATTGGATGACCGGACAGGGCGGGCAAGAGACCCAGTACTTC
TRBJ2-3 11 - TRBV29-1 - CSVNPPDTQYF TGCAGCGTTAACCCCCCAGATACGCAGTATTTT
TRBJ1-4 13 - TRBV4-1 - CASSQDPGEKLFF TGCGCCAGCAGCCAAGATCCGGGTGAAAAACTGTTTTTT
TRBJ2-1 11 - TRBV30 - CAWSGYAEQFF TGTGCCTGGAGTGGGTACGCTGAACAGTTCTTC
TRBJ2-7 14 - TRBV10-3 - CAISEGRNSYEQYF TGTGCCATCAGTGAAGGCAGGAACTCCTACGAGCAGTACTTC
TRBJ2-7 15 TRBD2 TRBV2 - CASSEGAGGRYEQYF TGTGCCAGCAGTGAGGGGGCGGGAGGACGGTACGAGCAGTACTTC
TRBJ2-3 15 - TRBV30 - CAWISGLGGPDTQYF TGTGCCTGGATCTCCGGGCTCGGGGGTCCAGATACGCAGTATTTT
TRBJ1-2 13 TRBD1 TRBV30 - CATSGQRRYGYTF TGTGCCACGTCGGGACAGAGACGCTATGGCTACACCTTC
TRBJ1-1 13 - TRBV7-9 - CASRPQENTEAFF TGTGCCAGCAGGCCACAGGAGAACACTGAAGCTTTCTTT
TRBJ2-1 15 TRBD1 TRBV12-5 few CASARGQGFTDEQFF TGTGCTAGTGCCAGGGGGCAGGGATTTACGGATGAGCAGTTCTTC
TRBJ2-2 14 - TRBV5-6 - CASTPGGNTGELFF TGTGCCAGCACCCCCGGGGGAAACACCGGGGAGCTGTTTTTT
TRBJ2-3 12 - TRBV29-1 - CSVGLDTDTQYF TGCAGCGTTGGACTAGATACAGATACGCAGTATTTT
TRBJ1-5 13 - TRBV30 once CAWSVDGIQPQHF TGTGCCTGGAGTGTAGATGGGATTCAGCCCCAGCATTTT
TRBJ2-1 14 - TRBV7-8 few CASSRRGRLYEQFF TGTGCCAGCAGCAGGAGGGGGCGACTCTATGAGCAGTTCTTC
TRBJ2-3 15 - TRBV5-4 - CASSHPVGSGDTQYF TGTGCCAGCAGTCACCCGGTCGGATCCGGGGATACGCAGTATTTT
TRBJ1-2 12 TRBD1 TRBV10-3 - CAISPGGWGYTF TGTGCCATCAGTCCAGGGGGCTGGGGCTACACCTTC
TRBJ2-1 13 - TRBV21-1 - CASTKDIDNEQFF TGTGCCAGCACCAAGGACATCGACAATGAGCAGTTCTTC
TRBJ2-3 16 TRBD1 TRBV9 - CASSPSPGQGTDTQYF TGTGCCAGCAGCCCTAGCCCCGGACAGGGGACAGATACGCAGTATTTT
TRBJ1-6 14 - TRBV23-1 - CAREGINHNSPLHF TGCGCCAGAGAGGGGATCAACCATAATTCACCCCTCCACTTT
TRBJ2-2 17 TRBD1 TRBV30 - CAWAGTGYTMNTGELFF TGTGCCTGGGCCGGGACAGGCTATACAATGAACACCGGGGAGCTGTTTTTT
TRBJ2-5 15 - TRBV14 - CASSQVFGPQETQYF TGTGCCAGCAGCCAAGTGTTTGGTCCCCAAGAGACCCAGTACTTC
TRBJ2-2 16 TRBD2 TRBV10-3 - CAIRGWTSGNTGELFF TGTGCCATCAGGGGATGGACTAGCGGGAACACCGGGGAGCTGTTTTTT
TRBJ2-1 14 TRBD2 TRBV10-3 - CAIAFGTSGEWQFF TGTGCCATCGCCTTTGGGACTAGCGGGGAGTGGCAGTTCTTC
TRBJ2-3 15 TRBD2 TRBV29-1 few CSVVYLAGVVDTQYF TGCAGCGTTGTATACCTAGCGGGAGTTGTAGATACGCAGTATTTT
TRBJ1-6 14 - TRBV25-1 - CASRLPGDNSPLHF TGTGCCAGCAGGCTTCCGGGGGATAATTCACCCCTCCACTTT